This TCR beta chain was recorded in a study of early T cells in non-severe SARS-CoV-2 infection (dated by TCRdb to the early 2020s). Some background on the complete study: Because TCR sequencing relied on bulk RNA taken from unsorted whole blood, pairing of alpha and beta chains was not possible. Results the study describes overall, beyond this receptor: VDJdb matching was skewed toward anti-spike CD8 responses and likely underestimated virus-specific expansions, missing private and CD4 specificities.

A case-control design nested within a healthcare worker cohort in London, UK, was used, with weekly nasopharyngeal swab PCR tests and blood sampling performed. Between 23 and 31 March 2020, the week of the UK lockdown, healthcare workers were enrolled and then followed up weekly for as long as 16 weeks. According to the germline V gene (reference sequence), CDR1 reads MNHNY and CDR2 reads SVGAGI. The CDR3 starts with the cysteine, ends with the phenylalanine, and has 17 residues. The sequence is cut down to CDR3 DNA, 51 bases in frame from base 1. Deletion took 7 bases off V and 4 bases off J, with a span of 20 bases between the germline ends. By sample share, this clonotype is medium-sized (0.01 to 0.1%). The antigen it binds to is not known. The record has no base qualities; no much larger clone is one base away. The library was generated by 5' RACE. The run used a NextSeq 500. The TCR library protocol attached unique molecular identifiers to individual cDNA molecules to correct for sequencing error and PCR bias. Both TCR alpha and beta chains were sequenced, and tight co-correlation was observed between alpha and beta sequence abundances in each sample. For the original study's pipeline: Decombinator V4 was used to perform V gene, J gene and CDR3 annotation of TCR sequences. TCRs were defined as expanded if a significant change between any two time points was detected under a Poisson model with p below 0.0001. TCR abundances were normalised to the total number of TCRs sequenced in each sample and reported as counts per million. TRAV1-2 paired with TRAJ12, TRAJ20 or TRAJ33 defined MAIT TCRs, while TRAV10 paired with TRAJ18 defined iNKT TCRs. VDJdb, accessed on 1 November 2021, was searched for TCRs annotated for CMV, EBV and SARS-CoV-2, and TCRs annotated for more than one antigen were excluded. In TCRdb, the public reads were trimmed at Q25 with fastp and aligned with MiXCR, with productive beta chains retained. Rows with a matching CDR3 protein are joined into one entry that keeps the most common DNA and genes. The V and J calls shown here were made by TCRdb, not taken from the authors' results. This sample comprises tens of thousands of distinct CDR3 sequences, about 6% of them detected only once. The ten top clones hold about 5.2% of the sample.

The source of this sequence is an adult who was a healthcare worker with PCR-confirmed SARS-CoV-2 infection or an uninfected control (not recorded which). The sample consisted of whole blood. This chain joins TRBV6-6 to TRBJ2-6; TRBD1 is possibly the D segment (5 matching bases). The sequenced DNA is TGTGCCAGCAACCAACTCCCCAGGGTGCTCGGGGCCAACGTCCTGACTTTC. Translated, this is CASNQLPRVLGANVLTF.